This record covers a single TCR beta chain. Its antigen is still unknown. Primers for the PCR totalled 60 Vbeta and 13 Jbeta. The method was immunoSEQ multiplex PCR; TCRdb's version includes in-frame clones alone and lacks a portion of them. The sample has 150,000 to 200,000 clones, around 81% seen once. Germline CDR1 and CDR2: DFQATT and SNEGSKA (reference sequence). V was cut by 2 bases and J by 14 bases, with 15 bases left in between. The CDR3 has 11 amino acids. These data originate in a study of cytomegalovirus exposure and HLA in healthy donors. Regarding the study as a whole: The sole available immune exposure information was CMV serostatus. Most TCRs appeared rarely, but some public TCRs recurred in many donors. What TCR beta sequences reportedly achieved was accurate prediction of HLA-A and HLA-B alleles in most subjects.

Donors counted as nominally healthy when sampled, yet unrecorded immune exposures were likely. The sequenced material came from PBMCs. The chain employs TRBV20-1 and TRBJ1-2, with D unresolved. This sequence originates from a woman in her late teens or twenties in good health and CMV-seropositive. As DNA, the CDR3 is TGCAGTGCTAGACTCCTTGGACTTAAGACCTTC. Amino acids: CSARLLGLKTF.